This T cell receptor (beta chain) is from a study of blood T cell repertoires in COVID-19. This table comes from immunoSEQ multiplex PCR, and its TCRdb copy is limited to in-frame clones, with some not included. The table shows 450,000 to 500,000 clones, with 75% to 90% occurring only once. Which cohort a participant joined came from the clinical history participants gave. Recovered status applied to Cohort 3 donors who had two consecutive negative PCRs. It also applied to those with clearance or with symptom resolution. The ends were cut back, 1 base at V and 4 bases at J, with 9 bases in the middle. This CDR3 is built from 14 residues. The germline CDR1 and CDR2 sequences are SGHNT and YYREEE (reference sequence).

The V gene is TRBV5-4, the J gene TRBJ2-1, with D tentatively TRBD2 (5 bases). This TCR came from an older woman who had recovered from COVID-19. Specimen: PBMCs or T cells enriched from blood (not recorded which). Here the CDR3 reads CASSLLEGYNEQFF. CDR3 nucleotides: TGTGCCAGCAGCTTGTTAGAGGGTTACAATGAGCAGTTCTTC. Looking up the rest from reference TRBV5-4 and TRBJ2-1 gives the full variable domain: ETGVTQSPTHLIKTRGQQVTLRCSSQSGHNTVSWYQQALGQGPQFIFQYYREEENGRGNFPPRFSGLQFPNYSSELNVNALELDDSALYLCASSLLEGYNEQFFGPGTRLTVL.